What follows describes a single T cell receptor beta chain. What this receptor recognizes is not known. One base away there is no much larger clone; base qualities are not given. The data are from a study of blood T cells in healthy people across ages (dated by TCRdb to the mid-2010s). General notes on the study: In model experiments, roughly one uniquely barcoded TCR beta cDNA molecule per two T cells was captured by template switching. To track age-related changes in TCR beta repertoire diversity, the study relied on deep sequencing normalized with unique cDNA molecular identifiers. The donors were split into four age groups: young (average about 15 years), middle-aged (roughly 40), aged (roughly 65) and long-lived (approximately 80). To avoid experimental bias, donors of different ages were distributed randomly across sequencing lanes. The study analyzed two additional independent replicas of 1 million unique cDNA reads from the same blood draw for two donors, one aged 18 to 29 and one aged 80 or older.

V is shortened by 4 bases, J by 1 base, and the region joining them spans 10 bases. Sequences MNHEY (CDR1) and SMNVEV (CDR2) are obtained from the germline V gene (reference sequence). Its CDR3 holds 14 amino acids, cysteine through phenylalanine. Solely the CDR3 DNA is kept, with 42 bases framed from the first base. Library preparation used 5' RACE. TCRdb shows the sequencer as Illumina HiSeq 2500. The second PCR ran for roughly 7 to 11 cycles and used a J-beta primer mix along with a sample-barcoded 5' primer. Each TCR beta cDNA molecule received a unique molecular identifier from a template-switch 5' adaptor carrying 12 random nucleotides. Each sample yielded at least 3 million CDR3-containing paired-end reads. First-strand cDNA was synthesized from all RNA with the Mint cDNA synthesis kit, primed by a TRBC-specific oligonucleotide. Following uracil-DNA glycosylase treatment, all cDNA underwent a first 18-cycle PCR with the universal primers M1SS and BC2_uni_R. The authors' pipeline ran thus. For normalization, 1 million high-quality reads were randomly selected from each sample, with every read carrying a distinct molecular identifier. Instead of being binned into consensus sequences, reads that shared molecular identifiers were thrown out. MiTCR, run with a Q25 quality threshold and the strictest error-elimination algorithm, handled CDR3 identification, clonotype clustering and error correction. Lower-bound total TCR beta diversity was estimated with a nonparametric unseen species model using Euler transformation. TCRdb redid the processing of the public reads, applying fastp at Q25 and MiXCR, and retained in-frame beta chains. Each CDR3 protein appears once, grouped with its most common genes and DNA. TCRdb, not the original authors, processed these V and J calls. The sample profile shows roughly 1,500,000 distinct CDR3 sequences; 34% of them were found once. About 11% of the sample is taken by the ten largest.

General study outcomes and caveats: Bulk unsorted PBMC profiling prevented conclusive comparison of naive and antigen-experienced compartments. Because the CMV infection status of the donors was unknown, age-related changes in expanded clonotypes may potentially have been confounded. A strong correlation was found between observed TCR beta diversity and the percentage of naive T cells measured by flow cytometry. Estimates of total diversity based on one million sequenced T cells were regarded as lower bounds and as underestimates. As age increased, observed TCR beta diversity per million T cells dropped in a roughly linear way, and a significant reduction was already evident by age 40. Compared with the aged group, the long-lived group had more naive CD4+ T cells, fewer expanded clones and increased TCR diversity, a pattern suggesting age selection.

Systemically healthy Caucasian individuals from Russia, 35 to 40 in total and aged roughly 6 to 100 years, were included as donors. Around 10 milliliters of peripheral blood were collected from each donor into EDTA-treated Vacutainer tubes. PBMCs were isolated by Ficoll-Paque density-gradient centrifugation, with at least 6 million obtained per sample. Trizol reagent was used to extract total RNA from the PBMCs, yielding at least 5.5 micrograms per sample. Naive CD45RAhigh/CD27high T cell percentages were measured by flow cytometry on a PBMC aliquot from every donor. The sample consisted of blood. The receptor was isolated from a young woman in good health. Recombination connected TRBV27 to TRBJ2-5, with the identity of the D gene unclear. CDR3 reads: CASSSWSTQETQYF. The DNA sequence is given as TGTGCCAGCAGTTCATGGAGTACCCAAGAGACCCAGTACTTC.